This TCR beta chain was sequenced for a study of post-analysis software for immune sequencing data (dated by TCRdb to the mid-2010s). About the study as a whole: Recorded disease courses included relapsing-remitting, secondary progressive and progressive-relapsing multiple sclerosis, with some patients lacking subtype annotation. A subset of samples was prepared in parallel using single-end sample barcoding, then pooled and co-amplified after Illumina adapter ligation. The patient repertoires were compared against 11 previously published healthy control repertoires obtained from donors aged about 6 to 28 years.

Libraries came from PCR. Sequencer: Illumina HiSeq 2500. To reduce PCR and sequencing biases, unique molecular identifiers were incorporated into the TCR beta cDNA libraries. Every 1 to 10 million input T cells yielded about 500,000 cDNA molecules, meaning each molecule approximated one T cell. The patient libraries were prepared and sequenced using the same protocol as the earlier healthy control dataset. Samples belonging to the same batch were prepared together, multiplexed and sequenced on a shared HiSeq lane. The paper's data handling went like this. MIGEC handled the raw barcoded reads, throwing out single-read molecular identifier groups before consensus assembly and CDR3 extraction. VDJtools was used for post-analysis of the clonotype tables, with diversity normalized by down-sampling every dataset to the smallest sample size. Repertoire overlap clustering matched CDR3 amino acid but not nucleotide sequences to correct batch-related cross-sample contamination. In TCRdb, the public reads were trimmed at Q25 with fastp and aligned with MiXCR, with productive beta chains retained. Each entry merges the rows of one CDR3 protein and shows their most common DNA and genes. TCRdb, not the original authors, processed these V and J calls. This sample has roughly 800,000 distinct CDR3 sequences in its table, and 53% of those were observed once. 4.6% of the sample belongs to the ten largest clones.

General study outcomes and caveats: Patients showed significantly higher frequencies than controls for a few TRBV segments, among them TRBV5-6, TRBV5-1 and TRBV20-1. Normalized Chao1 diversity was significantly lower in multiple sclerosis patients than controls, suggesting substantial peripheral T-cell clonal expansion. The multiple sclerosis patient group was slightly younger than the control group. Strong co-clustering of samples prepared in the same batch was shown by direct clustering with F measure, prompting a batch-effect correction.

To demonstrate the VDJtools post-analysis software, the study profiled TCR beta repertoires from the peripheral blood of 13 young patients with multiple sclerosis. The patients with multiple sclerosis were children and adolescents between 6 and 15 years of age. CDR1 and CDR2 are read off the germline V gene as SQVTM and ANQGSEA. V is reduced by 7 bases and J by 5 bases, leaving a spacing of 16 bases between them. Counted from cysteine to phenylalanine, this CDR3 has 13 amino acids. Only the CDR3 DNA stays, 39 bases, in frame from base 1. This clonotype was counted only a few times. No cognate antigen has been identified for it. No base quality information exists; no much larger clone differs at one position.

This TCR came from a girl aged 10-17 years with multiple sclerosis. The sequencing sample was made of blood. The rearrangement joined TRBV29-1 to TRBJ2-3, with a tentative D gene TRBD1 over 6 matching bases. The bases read TGCAGCGCTACTGGGACAAGGGGAGATACGCAGTATTTT. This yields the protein CSATGTRGDTQYF.